This TCR beta chain was identified during a study of blood T cell repertoires in COVID-19. Study in general: T cells, B-cell-depleted T cells, or PBMCs supplied cDNA or gDNA.

The repertoire was sequenced with immunoSEQ multiplex PCR; TCRdb's copy has only in-frame clones and lacks some. The repertoire consists of around 300,000 clones, with more than 70% occurring once and the leading ten covering about 2.7%. Germline V gene sequence: CDR1 KGHDR, CDR2 SFDVKD. The CDR3 has 18 residues. V trimming: 5 bases; J trimming: 4 bases; junction bases outside the gene matches: 15. The chain carries TRBV24-1 and TRBJ2-2; 7 nucleotides align to TRBD2. Sequenced material: peripheral blood. The source of this sequence is a man between 25 and 39 years old with active or convalescent COVID-19. In nucleotides, the CDR3 is TGTGCCACCAGTGCCATGACTAGCCTCAGGAGGGGCACCGGGGAGCTGTTTTTT. Its protein product is CATSAMTSLRRGTGELFF.